These 20 T cell receptor beta chains came from one sample sequenced in a study of shared clonotypes between healthy human individuals. Some clones are missing from TCRdb's copy, which holds only in-frame ones; the method was immunoSEQ multiplex PCR. The sample contains 85,000 to 100,000 clones, 65% to 70% of which appear only once. Sequencing was carried out using memory CD8+ T cells sorted from blood. Subset described: CD45RO+ cells pooled with CCR7-negative TemRA cells. The source of these receptors is a man between 25 and 39 years old in good health.

V usage is TRBV27 and J usage is TRBJ2-7; 10 positions agree with TRBD1. This CDR3 is built from 16 residues. Unmatched junction bases numbered 5, after V lost 0 bases and J lost 3 bases. Germline CDR1 and CDR2: MNHEY and SMNVEV (reference sequence). The CDR3 spells CASSLSSGQGYYEQYF. The CDR3, as DNA: TGTGCCAGCAGTTTATCCTCGGGACAGGGGTACTACGAGCAGTACTTC.

The genes are TRBV5-4 and TRBJ2-3; D not resolved. The CDR3 extends over 13 amino acids. The germline V and J ends were trimmed by 6 bases and 2 bases, with 10 bases remaining between them. Germline CDR1 is SGHNT and CDR2 is YYREEE (reference sequence). The CDR3 is CASTLMDTDTQYF. The CDR3 DNA is TGTGCCAGCACCCTTATGGACACAGATACGCAGTATTTT.

This chain uses TRBV28 with TRBJ2-7; D is unresolved. Looked up from germline, CDR1 is MDHEN and CDR2 is SYDVKM. V lost 7 bases, J lost 1 base, and 8 bases lay in between. This CDR3 is built from 12 residues. The CDR3 sequence is CASNSLSYEQYF. CDR3 DNA sequence: TGTGCCAGCAATAGTCTTTCCTACGAGCAGTACTTC.

This clone was found a few times. The chain is built from TRBV28 and TRBJ1-3, with no clear D. Germline V gene data show CDR1 as MDHEN and CDR2 as SYDVKM. The V end was cut by 6 bases, the J end by 8 bases, with 11 bases between. The CDR3 is 12 amino acids. This CDR3 reads CASRAGGYTIYF. CDR3 DNA: TGTGCCAGCAGGGCCGGCGGATACACCATATATTTT.

This clone has just one count. J is TRBJ2-1 and V is TRBV27, with a possible D match to TRBD1 (5 bases). From germline, CDR1 is MNHEY and CDR2 SMNVEV (reference sequence). This CDR3 region has 13 residues. Trimming left V 4 bases short and J 4 bases short, with 8 bases between. Here the CDR3 reads CASSSYRYNEQFF. The CDR3 bases are TGTGCCAGCAGTTCATACAGGTACAATGAGCAGTTCTTC.

This clone was detected ten times or more. This chain joins TRBV15 and TRBJ2-1; 7 bases align to TRBD2. CDR3 length: 15 residues. CDR1 is LNHNV, CDR2 YYDKDF, per germline (reference sequence). V lost 5 bases and J lost 4; bases outside the gene matches: 8. The CDR3 loop is CATSFKREGYNEQFF. The CDR3 DNA reads TGTGCCACCAGCTTCAAGCGGGAAGGTTACAATGAGCAGTTCTTC. Full variable domain (missing parts from reference TRBV15 and TRBJ2-1): DAMVIQNPRYQVTQFGKPVTLSCSQTLNHNVMYWYQQKSSQAPKLLFHYYDKDFNNEADTPDNFQSRRPNTSFCFLDIRSPGLGDTAMYLCATSFKREGYNEQFFGPGTRLTVL.

This chain links TRBV6-1 with TRBJ2-3, with 7 bases identical to TRBD2. J was trimmed by 0 bases and V by 10 bases; bases with no gene match: 10. Germline V CDR1 and CDR2: MNHNS, SASEGT. CDR3 length equals 15 residues. In nucleotides, the CDR3 is TGTGCCATCGACTATAGCGGGTCGAGCACAGATACGCAGTATTTT. It yields the protein CAIDYSGSSTDTQYF.

The chain is built from TRBV27 and TRBJ2-3; the match to TRBD2 covers 12 bases. In germline, CDR1 is MNHEY, CDR2 SMNVEV (reference sequence). The CDR3 extends over 18 amino acids. J lost 0 bases, V lost 6 bases, and 10 bases had no gene match. CDR3 sequence (DNA): TGTGCCAGCAGATGGTCCGGGACTAGCGGGTTTAGCACAGATACGCAGTATTTT. Its translation: CASRWSGTSGFSTDTQYF.

V and J are TRBV5-6 and TRBJ2-7, with TRBD1 matching 8 bases. After removal of 2 bases from V and 4 bases from J, the junction contained 2 bases not matched to a gene. This CDR3 contains 13 residues. CDR1 is SGHDT and CDR2 is YYEEEE in the germline V gene. Written as DNA, the CDR3 is TGTGCCAGCAGCTTTCGACAGGGGTACGAGCAGTACTTC. Amino acids: CASSFRQGYEQYF.

The table lists this clone with a few counts. The gene calls are TRBV5-4 and TRBJ2-3, with TRBD1 as a possible D gene (6 bases). CDR3 length equals 15 residues. V was shortened by 4 bases and J by 0 bases, with 12 bases between the two germline ends. The V gene's germline CDR1 is SGHNT and CDR2 YYREEE (reference sequence). The CDR3 DNA follows: TGTGCCAGCAGCCTGGACAGTTCTAGCACAGATACGCAGTATTTT. It translates to CASSLDSSSTDTQYF.

The chain couples TRBV6-1 to TRBJ1-5; no definite D call. V was pared by 8 bases and J by 3 bases, with 11 bases between. Germline CDR1 is MNHNS and CDR2 is SASEGT. The CDR3 loop spans 13 amino acids. Here the CDR3 reads CASGSQANQPQHF. The CDR3 DNA sequence: TGTGCCAGCGGGAGTCAGGCCAATCAGCCCCAGCATTTT.

V and J are TRBV2 and TRBJ2-1; 8 bases line up with TRBD2. This CDR3 has 14 residues. Germline loops: CDR1 SNHLY, CDR2 FYNNEI. The V and J ends lost 4 bases and 7 bases, in that order; junction bases with no gene match: 6. CDR3 nucleotides: TGTGCCAGCAGTGTATCACTAGCGGAAAATGAGCAGTTCTTC. It yields the protein CASSVSLAENEQFF.

The sample holds a few counts of this clone. The rearrangement links TRBV7-9 to TRBJ2-1; 9 nucleotides match TRBD1. The J segment lost 7 bases and the V segment lost 4 bases, leaving 8 bases of the junction unmatched. Germline V lookup: CDR1 SEHNR, CDR2 FQNEAQ (reference sequence). The CDR3 extends over 15 amino acids. CDR3 coding DNA: TGTGCCAGCAGCTCGCCGGGACAGGGATGGAATGAGCAGTTCTTC. Translating it yields CASSSPGQGWNEQFF.

CDR3 amino acids: CASSLDGGADNEQFF. The CDR3 DNA is TGTGCCAGCAGCTTAGACGGTGGGGCAGACAATGAGCAGTTCTTC. V and J are TRBV7-8 and TRBJ2-1; possibly TRBD1 for D (5 bases). The CDR3 totals 15 residues. Looked up from germline, CDR1 is SGHVS and CDR2 is FQNEAQ. With 1 base removed from V and 5 bases from J, the gap between germline ends came to 12 bases.

This clone ranks as medium-sized. This rearrangement joins TRBV15 to TRBJ2-1; D not certain. Germline V gene sequence: CDR1 LNHNV, CDR2 YYDKDF (reference sequence). The CDR3 has 16 residues. Trimming cost V 3 bases and J 0 bases, with 12 bases left between them. CDR3 protein: CATSSGEGDSYNEQFF. The CDR3 DNA follows: TGTGCCACCAGCAGCGGAGAAGGAGACTCCTACAATGAGCAGTTCTTC.

The rearrangement links TRBV11-2 to TRBJ2-7; a weak D match, TRBD2 (5 bases). The CDR3 has 16 residues. Germline CDR1 SGHAT, CDR2 FQNNGV. V lost 4 bases and J 5 bases, leaving 21 bases between the germline ends. The CDR3 is CASSSSGVGLTDEQYF. DNA for the CDR3: TGTGCCAGCAGCTCCTCCGGGGTCGGGCTGACGGACGAGCAGTACTTC.

This clone was observed a handful of times. DNA for the CDR3: TGTGCCAGCAGCTTGCGACAGGGTAGCACTGAAGCTTTCTTT. Translated: CASSLRQGSTEAFF. The rearrangement links TRBV5-4 to TRBJ1-1; 7 nucleotides align to TRBD1. With V trimmed by 1 base and J by 4 bases, 4 bases remained unmatched. This CDR3 is built from 14 residues. CDR1 SGHNT and CDR2 YYREEE come from the germline V gene (reference sequence).

V and J are TRBV28 and TRBJ2-3; 10 bases map to TRBD2. Germline CDR1 reads MDHEN; CDR2 reads SYDVKM. V was pared by 5 bases and J by 1 base, with 3 bases of the junction left unmatched. This CDR3 contains 15 residues. The chain's CDR3 is CASSEREGGTDTQYF. The CDR3 nucleotides are TGTGCCAGCAGTGAGCGGGAGGGGGGCACAGATACGCAGTATTTT.

The V and J genes are TRBV7-9 and TRBJ2-7, with 8 bases lining up with TRBD1. This CDR3 region has 17 residues. J gave up 3 bases and V 5 bases, and 15 bases lay outside the gene matches. Germline V CDR1 and CDR2: SEHNR, FQNEAQ (reference sequence). DNA for the CDR3: TGTGCCAGCAGCGCCTCCGGTTCCCAGGGGGCTCACTACGAGCAGTACTTC. This sequence encodes CASSASGSQGAHYEQYF.

This chain connects TRBV7-2 to TRBJ1-2, with D perhaps TRBD1 (5 bases). Germline loops: CDR1 SGHTA, CDR2 FQGNSA. The V end lost 6 bases, the J end lost 0 bases, and 11 bases lay between the germline ends. The CDR3 is 14 amino acids. CDR3 sequence: CASSSTASNYGYTF. In DNA, the CDR3 is TGTGCCAGCAGTTCGACAGCGTCTAACTATGGCTACACCTTC.